This T cell receptor beta chain is from a study of cytomegalovirus exposure and HLA in healthy donors. The trim removed 3 bases at V and 7 bases at J, leaving 7 bases unmatched. Germline V gene lookup returns CDR1 SGHNT and CDR2 YENEEA. The CDR3 is 15 residues long. As to this clone: Its antigen is as yet unknown.

Vbeta (60) and Jbeta (13) primers were used in the PCR. The assay was immunoSEQ multiplex PCR, and TCRdb's table has in-frame clones only and misses some. Of approximately 170,000 clones detected, 70% appear once; the ten largest clones hold about 4.7%. Findings of the study overall: In a later analysis, TCR beta V- and J-gene trimming showed a link to a missense DCLRE1C variant. The sole available immune exposure information was CMV serostatus. Most TCRs appeared rarely, but some public TCRs recurred in many donors. Analysis performed later found 16,951 TCR beta sequences associated with HLA alleles at 0.05 false discovery rate.

The chain uses TRBV11-3 and TRBJ1-4, with 8 bases identical to TRBD1. Sequenced sample: PBMCs. The source is a young man in good health and CMV-seropositive. CDR3 sequence (DNA): TGTGCCAGCAGCTTCGACAGGGGAGTGAGTGAAAAACTGTTTTTT. Protein: CASSFDRGVSEKLFF. Full variable domain (rest looked up from reference TRBV11-3 and TRBJ1-4): EAGVVQSPRYKIIEKKQPVAFWCNPISGHNTLYWYLQNLGQGPELLIRYENEEAVDDSQLPKDRFSAERLKGVDSTLKIQPAELGDSAVYLCASSFDRGVSEKLFFGSGTQLSVL.